Described below is a single TCR beta chain sequence and its context. What it recognizes is unknown. In germline, CDR1 is SGHNT, CDR2 YYREEE (reference sequence). V lost 0 bases to trimming and J lost 5 bases, with 8 bases between them. The CDR3 covers 13 residues. These data come from a study of cytomegalovirus exposure and HLA in healthy donors. Study conclusions and caveats: A later analysis linked a missense DCLRE1C variant to TCR beta V- and J-gene trimming. The majority of TCR sequences were rare, yet some public TCRs appeared in many donors. Presence/absence analysis assumed near-uniform sequencing depth across donors. A highly shared variant cluster was judged a likely technical artifact.

In the PCR, 60 Vbeta and 13 Jbeta primers were used. The data were produced by immunoSEQ multiplex PCR, yet TCRdb's version contains in-frame clones alone and is incomplete. The sample lists about 130,000 clones, more than 65% seen once, with 3.5% to 5% in the top ten. This TCR was sampled from a male donor in good health and CMV-seropositive. The gene calls are TRBV5-4 and TRBJ2-5; D not resolved. Source material: PBMCs. Here the CDR3 reads CASSLGPVETQYF. The CDR3 DNA sequence: TGTGCCAGCAGCTTGGGGCCCGTCGAGACCCAGTACTTC.